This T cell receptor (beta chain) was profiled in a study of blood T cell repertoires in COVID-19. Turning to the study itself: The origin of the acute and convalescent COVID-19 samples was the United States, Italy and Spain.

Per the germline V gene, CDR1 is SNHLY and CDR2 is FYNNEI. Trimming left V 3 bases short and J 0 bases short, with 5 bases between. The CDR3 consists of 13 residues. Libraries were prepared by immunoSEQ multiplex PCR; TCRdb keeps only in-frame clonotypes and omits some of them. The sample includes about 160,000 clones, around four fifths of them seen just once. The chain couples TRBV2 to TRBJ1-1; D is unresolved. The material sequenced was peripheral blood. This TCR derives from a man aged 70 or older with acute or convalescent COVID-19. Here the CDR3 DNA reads TGTGCCAGCAGTGATAACATGAACACTGAAGCTTTCTTT. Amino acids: CASSDNMNTEAFF.